The present T cell receptor (beta chain) was sequenced within a study of T cells after yellow fever vaccination. The germline V and J ends were trimmed by 5 bases and 6 bases, with 17 bases remaining between them. Germline CDR1 is SGHTA and CDR2 is FQGNSA. CDR3 length equals 15 residues. Via MiXCR, TCRdb re-called the 5' RACE reads, giving one row per CDR3 protein. The sample records about 340,000 distinct CDR3 sequences, about 4% being singletons. The specimen was PBMCs, collected 5 days after the yellow fever booster vaccination. This clonotype was obtained from a man younger than 35 who received the YFV17D yellow fever vaccine. The chain uses TRBV7-2 and TRBJ2-1, with D unclear. The CDR3 region is CASSRAGSRSNEQFF. DNA of the CDR3: TGTGCCAGCAGCCGGGCAGGCAGTCGCTCCAATGAGCAGTTCTTC. Using reference TRBV7-2 and TRBJ2-1 for the parts outside the CDR3, the full variable domain is GAGVSQSPSNKVTEKGKDVELRCDPISGHTALYWYRQSLGQGLEFLIYFQGNSAPDKSGLPSDRFSAERTGGSVSTLTIQRTQQEDSAVYLCASSRAGSRSNEQFFGPGTRLTVL.